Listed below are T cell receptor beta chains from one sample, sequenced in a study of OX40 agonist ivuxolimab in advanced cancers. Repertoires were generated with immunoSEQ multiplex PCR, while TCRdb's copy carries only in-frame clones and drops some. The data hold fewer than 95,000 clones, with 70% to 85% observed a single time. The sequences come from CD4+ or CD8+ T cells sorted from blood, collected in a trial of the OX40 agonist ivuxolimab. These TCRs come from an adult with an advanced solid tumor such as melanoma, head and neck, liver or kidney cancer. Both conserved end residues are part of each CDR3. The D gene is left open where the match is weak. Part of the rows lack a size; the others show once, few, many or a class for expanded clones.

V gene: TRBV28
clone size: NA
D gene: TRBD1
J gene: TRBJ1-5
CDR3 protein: CASSSGQGMIGPQHF
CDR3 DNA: TGTGCCAGCAGTTCGGGACAGGGTATGATCGGGCCCCAGCATTTT

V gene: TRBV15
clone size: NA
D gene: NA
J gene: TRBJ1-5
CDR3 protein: CATSGRGEPQHF
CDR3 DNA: TGTGCCACCAGCGGCCGCGGGGAGCCCCAGCATTTT

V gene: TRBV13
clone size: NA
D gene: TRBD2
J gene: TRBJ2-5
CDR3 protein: CASSLAGGEKTQYF
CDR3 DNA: TGTGCCAGCAGCTTAGCGGGGGGGGAAAAGACCCAGTACTTC

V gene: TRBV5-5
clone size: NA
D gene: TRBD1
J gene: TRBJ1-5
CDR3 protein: CASSGGTGDLNQPQHF
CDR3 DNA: TGTGCCAGCAGCGGCGGGACAGGCGATCTCAATCAGCCCCAGCATTTT

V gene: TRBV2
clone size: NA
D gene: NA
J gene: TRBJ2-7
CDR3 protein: CASSAYEQYF
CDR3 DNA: TGTGCCAGCAGTGCGTACGAGCAGTACTTC

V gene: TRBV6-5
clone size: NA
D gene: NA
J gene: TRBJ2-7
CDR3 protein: CASSYRAGPTYEQYF
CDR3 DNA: TGTGCCAGCAGTTACCGGGCCGGGCCAACCTACGAGCAGTACTTC

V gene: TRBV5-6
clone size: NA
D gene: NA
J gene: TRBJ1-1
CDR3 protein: CASSRGTEAFF
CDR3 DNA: TGTGCCAGCAGCCGGGGAACTGAAGCTTTCTTT

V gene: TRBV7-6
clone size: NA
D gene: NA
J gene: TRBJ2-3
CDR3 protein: CASSPNLGVITDTQYF
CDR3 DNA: TGTGCCAGCAGCCCAAACCTAGGGGTAATCACAGATACGCAGTATTTT

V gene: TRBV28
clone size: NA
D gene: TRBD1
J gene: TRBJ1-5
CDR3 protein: CASSATGQVLNQPQHF
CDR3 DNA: TGTGCCAGCAGTGCAACGGGACAGGTACTCAATCAGCCCCAGCATTTT

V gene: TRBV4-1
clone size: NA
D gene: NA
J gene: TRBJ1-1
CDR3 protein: CASSQEGRAGTEAFF
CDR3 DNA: TGCGCCAGCAGCCAAGAAGGAAGGGCCGGCACTGAAGCTTTCTTT

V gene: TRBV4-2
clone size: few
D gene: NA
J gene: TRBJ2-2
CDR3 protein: CASSQGGPGELFF
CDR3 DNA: TGTGCCAGCAGCCAGGGTGGCCCCGGGGAGCTGTTTTTT

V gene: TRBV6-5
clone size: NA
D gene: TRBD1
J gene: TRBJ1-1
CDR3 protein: CASSSAGTGNTEAFF
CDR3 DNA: TGTGCCAGCAGTTCAGCCGGGACAGGGAACACTGAAGCTTTCTTT

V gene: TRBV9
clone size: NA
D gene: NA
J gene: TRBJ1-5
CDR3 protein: CASSFDSNSNQPQHF
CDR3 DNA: TGTGCCAGCAGCTTCGACAGTAATAGCAATCAGCCCCAGCATTTT

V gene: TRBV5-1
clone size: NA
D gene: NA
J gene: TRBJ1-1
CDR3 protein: CASSPPDRPAEAFF
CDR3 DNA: TGCGCCAGCAGCCCGCCAGACAGGCCCGCTGAAGCTTTCTTT

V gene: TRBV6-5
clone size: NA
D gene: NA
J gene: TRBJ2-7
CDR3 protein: CASSYSSGTYEQYF
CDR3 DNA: TGTGCCAGCAGTTACTCGTCAGGGACCTACGAGCAGTACTTC

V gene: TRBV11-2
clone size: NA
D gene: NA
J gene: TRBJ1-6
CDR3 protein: CASTMLSSGYNSPLHF
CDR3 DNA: TGTGCCAGCACCATGCTTAGCTCGGGGTATAATTCACCCCTCCACTTT

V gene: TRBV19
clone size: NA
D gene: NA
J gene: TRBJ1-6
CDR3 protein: CASSRRNLLYNSPLHF
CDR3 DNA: TGTGCCAGTAGTCGTCGGAACCTACTCTATAATTCACCCCTCCACTTT

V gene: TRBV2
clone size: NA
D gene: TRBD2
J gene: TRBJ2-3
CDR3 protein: CASTRGGGADTQYF
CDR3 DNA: TGTGCCAGCACCCGCGGGGGAGGCGCAGATACGCAGTATTTT

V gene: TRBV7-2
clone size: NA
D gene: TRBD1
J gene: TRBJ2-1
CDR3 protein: CASSLGTGGSYNEQFF
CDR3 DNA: TGTGCCAGCAGCCTCGGGACAGGGGGATCCTACAATGAGCAGTTCTTC

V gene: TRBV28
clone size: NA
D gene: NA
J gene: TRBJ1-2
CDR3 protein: CASSSARGPKRGYTF
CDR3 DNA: TGTGCCAGCAGTAGCGCCCGGGGTCCTAAAAGGGGCTACACCTTC

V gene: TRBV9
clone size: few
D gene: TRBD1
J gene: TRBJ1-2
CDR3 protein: CASSFRDRLDYGYTF
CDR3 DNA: TGTGCCAGCAGCTTCCGGGACAGGCTTGACTATGGCTACACCTTC

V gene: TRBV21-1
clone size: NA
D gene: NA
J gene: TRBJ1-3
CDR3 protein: CASSKRGQGISSGNTIYF
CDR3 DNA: TGTGCCAGCAGCAAAAGGGGTCAGGGGATAAGCTCTGGAAACACCATATATTTT

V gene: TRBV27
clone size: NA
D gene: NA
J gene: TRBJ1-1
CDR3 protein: CASSPTENTEAFF
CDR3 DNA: TGTGCCAGCAGTCCGACAGAGAACACTGAAGCTTTCTTT

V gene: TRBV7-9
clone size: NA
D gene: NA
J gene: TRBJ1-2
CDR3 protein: CASSLLQAGGYTF
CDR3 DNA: TGTGCCAGCAGCTTATTGCAGGCTGGTGGCTACACCTTC

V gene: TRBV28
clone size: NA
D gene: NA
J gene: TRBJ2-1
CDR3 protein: CASSTTVSYNEQFF
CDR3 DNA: TGTGCCAGCAGTACGACTGTCTCCTACAATGAGCAGTTCTTC

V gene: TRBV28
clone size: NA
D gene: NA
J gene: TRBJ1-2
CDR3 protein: CASSSPYNYGYTF
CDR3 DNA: TGTGCCAGCAGTTCCCCCTACAACTATGGCTACACCTTC

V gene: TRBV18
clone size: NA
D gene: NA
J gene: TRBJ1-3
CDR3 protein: CASSPSGQITGNTIYF
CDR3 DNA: TGTGCCAGCTCACCATCGGGACAAATTACTGGAAACACCATATATTTT

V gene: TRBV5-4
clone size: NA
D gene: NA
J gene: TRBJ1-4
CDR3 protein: CASKSDLNNEKLFF
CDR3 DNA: TGTGCCAGCAAATCGGACCTCAATAATGAAAAACTGTTTTTT

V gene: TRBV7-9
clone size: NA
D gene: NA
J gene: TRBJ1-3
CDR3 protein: CASSFGGGNTIYF
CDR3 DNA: TGTGCCAGCAGCTTCGGTGGTGGAAACACCATATATTTT

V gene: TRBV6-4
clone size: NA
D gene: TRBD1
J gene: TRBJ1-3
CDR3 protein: CASIIPGQAPGNTIYF
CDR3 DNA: TGTGCCAGCATAATCCCGGGACAGGCCCCTGGAAACACCATATATTTT

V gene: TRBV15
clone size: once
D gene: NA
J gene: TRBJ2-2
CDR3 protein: CATSREQKGELFF
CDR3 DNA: TGTGCCACCAGCAGAGAACAGAAAGGGGAGCTGTTTTTT

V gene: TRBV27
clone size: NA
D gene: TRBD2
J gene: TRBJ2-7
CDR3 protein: CASSRLAGDYEQYF
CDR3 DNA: TGTGCCAGCAGTCGACTAGCGGGGGACTACGAGCAGTACTTC

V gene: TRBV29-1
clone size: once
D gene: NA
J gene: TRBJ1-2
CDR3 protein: CSAPTDNYGYTF
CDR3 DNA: TGCAGCGCCCCGACAGATAACTATGGCTACACCTTC

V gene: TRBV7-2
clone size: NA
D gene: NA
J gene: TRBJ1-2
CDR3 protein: CASSLGAGLGSGYTF
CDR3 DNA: TGTGCCAGCAGCTTAGGGGCAGGGTTAGGGAGTGGCTACACCTTC

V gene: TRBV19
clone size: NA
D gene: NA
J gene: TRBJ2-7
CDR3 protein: CASSRQGGSYEQYF
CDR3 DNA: TGTGCCAGTAGCCGGCAGGGGGGATCCTACGAGCAGTACTTC

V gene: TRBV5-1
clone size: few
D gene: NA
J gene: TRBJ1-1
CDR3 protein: CASSLGPGSTEAFF
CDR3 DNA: TGCGCCAGCAGCTTGGGGCCGGGCAGCACTGAAGCTTTCTTT

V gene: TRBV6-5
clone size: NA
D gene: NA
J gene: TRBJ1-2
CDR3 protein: CASRFTGDNRYTF
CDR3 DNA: TGTGCCAGCAGGTTTACAGGCGACAATCGCTACACCTTC

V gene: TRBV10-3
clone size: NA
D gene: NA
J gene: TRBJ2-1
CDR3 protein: CAIRAGPSYNEQFF
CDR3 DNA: TGTGCCATCAGGGCTGGCCCGAGCTACAATGAGCAGTTCTTC

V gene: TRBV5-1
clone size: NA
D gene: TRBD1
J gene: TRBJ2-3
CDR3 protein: CASSFAGQGGDTQYF
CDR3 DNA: TGCGCCAGCAGCTTCGCGGGACAGGGAGGAGATACGCAGTATTTT

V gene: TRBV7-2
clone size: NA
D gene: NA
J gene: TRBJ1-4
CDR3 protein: CASSLQGPNEKLFF
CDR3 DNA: TGTGCCAGCAGCTTACAGGGCCCCAATGAAAAACTGTTTTTT

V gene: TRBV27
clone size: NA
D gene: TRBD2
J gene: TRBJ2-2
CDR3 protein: CASSLSGGTGELFF
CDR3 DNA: TGTGCCAGCAGTTTATCCGGGGGGACCGGGGAGCTGTTTTTT

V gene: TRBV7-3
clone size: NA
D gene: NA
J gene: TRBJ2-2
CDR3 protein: CASSLPRTRGTGELFF
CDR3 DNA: TGTGCCAGCAGCTTACCCCGAACCCGGGGGACCGGGGAGCTGTTTTTT

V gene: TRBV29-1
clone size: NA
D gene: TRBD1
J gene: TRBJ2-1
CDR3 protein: CSVSTGAREQFF
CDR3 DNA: TGCAGCGTTTCCACAGGGGCAAGGGAGCAGTTCTTC

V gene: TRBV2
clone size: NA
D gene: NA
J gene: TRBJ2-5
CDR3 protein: CASRVGGAGETQYF
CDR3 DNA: TGTGCCAGCAGGGTAGGGGGCGCGGGGGAGACCCAGTACTTC

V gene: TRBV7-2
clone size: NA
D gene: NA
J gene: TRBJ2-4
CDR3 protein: CASSPEDGRRAKNIQYF
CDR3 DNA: TGTGCCAGCAGCCCGGAGGATGGTCGAAGAGCCAAAAACATTCAGTACTTC

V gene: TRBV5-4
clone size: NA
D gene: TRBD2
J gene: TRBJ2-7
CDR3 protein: CASSLVAGVVEGTYEQYF
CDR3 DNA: TGTGCCAGCAGCTTGGTGGCGGGAGTGGTTGAAGGGACCTACGAGCAGTACTTC

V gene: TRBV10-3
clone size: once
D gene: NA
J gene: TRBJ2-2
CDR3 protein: CAISVTPANTGELFF
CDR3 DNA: TGTGCCATCAGTGTCACTCCCGCGAACACCGGGGAGCTGTTTTTT

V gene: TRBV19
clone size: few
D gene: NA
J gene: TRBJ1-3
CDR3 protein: CASIGRGALGNTIYF
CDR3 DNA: TGTGCCAGTATCGGGCGAGGGGCCCTTGGAAACACCATATATTTT

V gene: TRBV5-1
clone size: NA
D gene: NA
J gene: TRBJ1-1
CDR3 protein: CASRHPGTPRTEAFF
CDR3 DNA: TGCGCCAGCAGGCATCCCGGGACACCAAGGACTGAAGCTTTCTTT